This TCR beta chain was captured by sequencing in a study of response to subunit inactivated influenza vaccine. The study's findings and limits: Researchers suggested that each seasonal influenza vaccination recruits few new T cells.

On this clonotype: Its specificity is unknown.

V lost 4 bases to trimming and J lost 2 bases, with 10 bases between them. The CDR3 length is 14 residues. Germline V lookup: CDR1 SGHDN, CDR2 FVKESK. MiXCR, run by TCRdb on the RT-PCR reads, gives a single entry per CDR3 protein. The sample has 300,000 to 350,000 distinct CDR3 sequences; 20% to 25% are singletons. The sequencing used PBMCs from blood, collected about 20 months after vaccination. This chain connects TRBV14 to TRBJ2-3; D unclear. This clonotype was obtained from a man between 50 and 69 years old who received an inactivated influenza vaccine. CDR3 sequence: CASSPERTTDTQYF. The CDR3 DNA reads TGTGCCAGCAGCCCTGAACGGACCACAGATACGCAGTATTTT.